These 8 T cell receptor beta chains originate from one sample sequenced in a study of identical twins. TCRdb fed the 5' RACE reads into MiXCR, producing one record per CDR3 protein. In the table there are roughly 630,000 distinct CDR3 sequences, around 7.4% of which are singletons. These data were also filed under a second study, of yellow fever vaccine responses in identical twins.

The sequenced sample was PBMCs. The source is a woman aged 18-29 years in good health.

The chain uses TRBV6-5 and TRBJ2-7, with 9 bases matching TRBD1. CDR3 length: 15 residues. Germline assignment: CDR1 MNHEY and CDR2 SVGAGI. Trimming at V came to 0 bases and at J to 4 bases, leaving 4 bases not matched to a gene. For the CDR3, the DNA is TGTGCCAGCAGTTACTCCGGGACAGGGATGTACGAGCAGTACTTC. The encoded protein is CASSYSGTGMYEQYF.

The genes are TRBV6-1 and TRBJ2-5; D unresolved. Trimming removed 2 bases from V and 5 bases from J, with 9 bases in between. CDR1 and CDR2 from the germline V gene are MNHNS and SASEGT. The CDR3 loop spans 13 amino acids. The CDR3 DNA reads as TGTGCCAGCAGTGAACCCCTCCTCGAGACCCAGTACTTC. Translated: CASSEPLLETQYF.

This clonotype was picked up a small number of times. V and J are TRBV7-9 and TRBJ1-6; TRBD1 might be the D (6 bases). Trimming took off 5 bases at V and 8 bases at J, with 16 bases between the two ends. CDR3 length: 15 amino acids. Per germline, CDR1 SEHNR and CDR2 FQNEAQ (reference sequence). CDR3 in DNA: TGTGCCAGCAGCCCACCCCAGGGGTGGGATTCACCCCTCCACTTT. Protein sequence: CASSPPQGWDSPLHF.

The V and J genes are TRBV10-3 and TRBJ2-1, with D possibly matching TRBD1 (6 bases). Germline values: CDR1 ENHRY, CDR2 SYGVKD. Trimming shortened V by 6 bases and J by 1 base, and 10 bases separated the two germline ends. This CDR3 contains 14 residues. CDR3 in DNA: TGTGCCATCAGGAACAGGGAATCCTACAATGAGCAGTTCTTC. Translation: CAIRNRESYNEQFF.

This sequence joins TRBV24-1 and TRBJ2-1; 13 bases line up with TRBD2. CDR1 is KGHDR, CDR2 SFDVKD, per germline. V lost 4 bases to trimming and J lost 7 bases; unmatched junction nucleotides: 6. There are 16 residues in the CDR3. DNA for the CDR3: TGTGCCACCAGTGAAACTAGCGGGAGGGCCTTGAATGAGCAGTTCTTC. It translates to CATSETSGRALNEQFF.

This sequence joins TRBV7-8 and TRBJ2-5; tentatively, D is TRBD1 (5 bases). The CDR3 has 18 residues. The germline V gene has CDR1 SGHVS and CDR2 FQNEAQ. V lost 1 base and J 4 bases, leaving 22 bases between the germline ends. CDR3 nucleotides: TGTGCCAGCAGCTTAGGAAAAGGGGTGGGGCCCTTAATAGAGACCCAGTACTTC. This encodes CASSLGKGVGPLIETQYF.

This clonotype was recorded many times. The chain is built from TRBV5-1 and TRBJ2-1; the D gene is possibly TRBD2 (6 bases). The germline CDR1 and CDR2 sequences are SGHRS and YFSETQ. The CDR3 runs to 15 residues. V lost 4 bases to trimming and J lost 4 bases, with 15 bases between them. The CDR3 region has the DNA TGCGCCAGCAGCCCCCCGGGAGCGGAGTACAATGAGCAGTTCTTC. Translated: CASSPPGAEYNEQFF.

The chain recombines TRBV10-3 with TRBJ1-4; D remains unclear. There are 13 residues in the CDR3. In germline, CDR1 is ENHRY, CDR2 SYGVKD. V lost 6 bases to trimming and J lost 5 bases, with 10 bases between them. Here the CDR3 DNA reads TGTGCCATCAGCCCTGACGGGAATGAAAAACTGTTTTTT. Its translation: CAISPDGNEKLFF.